This T cell receptor (beta chain) was captured by sequencing in a study of cytomegalovirus exposure and HLA in healthy donors. For the study at large: From HLA-typed donors, an early data release held approximately 85 million unique TCRs. Findings and limits, study-wide: Data from an earlier analysis indicated that most TCR beta V segments were productive either about 87% or about 30% of the time. Later analysis found that TCR beta chains associated with HLA were more clonally expanded than other, equally common chains.

Germline values: CDR1 GTSNPN, CDR2 SVGIG (reference sequence). Trimming took 0 bases from V and 0 from J, leaving 19 bases between them. CDR3 length: 18 amino acids. PCR used 60 Vbeta primers and 13 Jbeta primers. Assay: immunoSEQ multiplex PCR; the TCRdb copy retains only in-frame clones and omits some. The sample totals around 160,000 clones. Donors likely had unrecorded immune exposures despite being nominally healthy when sampled. As for this clone: Its specificity is unknown.

The clonotype was recovered from a woman aged 45-65 years in good health and CMV-seronegative. Sequencing used PBMCs. The V and J genes are TRBV30 and TRBJ2-3, with D maybe TRBD2 (7 bases). The DNA for the CDR3 is TGTGCCTGGAGTGTAGGCGGGCAGGGGACTACTAGCACAGATACGCAGTATTTT. Its translation is CAWSVGGQGTTSTDTQYF.